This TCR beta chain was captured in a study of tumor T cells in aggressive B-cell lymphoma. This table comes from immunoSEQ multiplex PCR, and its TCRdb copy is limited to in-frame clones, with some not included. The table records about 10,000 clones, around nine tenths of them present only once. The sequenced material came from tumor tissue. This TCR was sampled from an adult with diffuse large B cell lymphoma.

The CDR3 nucleotides are TGTGCCAGCTCACTCGGGACAGGGGCCTACGAGCAGTACTTC. Its protein product is CASSLGTGAYEQYF. The chain recombines TRBV18 with TRBJ2-5; 10 bases are a match to TRBD1. The DNA end is a closer match to TRBJ2-7, so the J assignment may be wrong. Germline V gene lookup returns CDR1 KGHSH and CDR2 LQKENI. The CDR3 covers 14 residues.